The rows below give T cell receptor beta chains drawn from one sample of a study of cytomegalovirus exposure and HLA in healthy donors. Sequencing used immunoSEQ multiplex PCR; TCRdb keeps in-frame clones, though not all of them. The sample has 150,000 or so clones, roughly 74% seen once; the top ten hold about 11%. Sample: PBMCs. These receptors originate from a man aged 18 to 30 in good health and CMV-seropositive. CDR3s include the opening cysteine and the closing phenylalanine or tryptophan. The D gene is left open where the match is weak. Size is stated for part of the rows, as once, few or many counts, or as a class when the clone is expanded.

J gene: TRBJ2-3; clone size: NA; V gene: TRBV2; D gene: NA; CDR3 DNA: TGTGCCAGCAGTGAGACTAGTCCAGATACGCAGTATTTT; CDR3 protein: CASSETSPDTQYF
J gene: TRBJ1-4; clone size: few; V gene: TRBV7-2; D gene: NA; CDR3 DNA: TGTGCCAGCAGCACGAACAGTGCCGAAAAACTGTTTTTT; CDR3 protein: CASSTNSAEKLFF
J gene: TRBJ1-1; clone size: NA; V gene: TRBV9; D gene: NA; CDR3 DNA: TGTGCCAGCAGCCGAACGAGTTTCACTGAAGCTTTCTTT; CDR3 protein: CASSRTSFTEAFF
J gene: TRBJ2-3; clone size: NA; V gene: TRBV5-1; D gene: TRBD1; CDR3 DNA: TGCGCCAGCAGCTTGGGGGGGACAGGTCCAGATACGCAGTATTTT; CDR3 protein: CASSLGGTGPDTQYF
J gene: TRBJ2-1; clone size: NA; V gene: TRBV9; D gene: NA; CDR3 DNA: TGTGCCAGCAGCCCCTCGGCAGCAGGCGATGAGCAGTTCTTC; CDR3 protein: CASSPSAAGDEQFF
J gene: TRBJ1-2; clone size: NA; V gene: TRBV28; D gene: TRBD1; CDR3 DNA: TGTGCCAGTCAAACCCGGGACAGGGGAGTTGGCTACACCTTC; CDR3 protein: CASQTRDRGVGYTF
J gene: TRBJ1-2; clone size: few; V gene: TRBV9; D gene: TRBD1; CDR3 DNA: TGTGCCAGCAGCGTGACAGGGCGGGTTGGCTACACCTTC; CDR3 protein: CASSVTGRVGYTF
J gene: TRBJ2-1; clone size: NA; V gene: TRBV29-1; D gene: NA; CDR3 DNA: TGCAGCGTTGTTGGCTTAGCGGAATACAATGAGCAGTTCTTC; CDR3 protein: CSVVGLAEYNEQFF
J gene: TRBJ1-2; clone size: NA; V gene: TRBV5-1; D gene: NA; CDR3 DNA: TGCGCCAGCAGCTTGGCACGGGGGAGGAATGGCTACACCTTC; CDR3 protein: CASSLARGRNGYTF
J gene: TRBJ1-1; clone size: NA; V gene: TRBV7-9; D gene: TRBD1; CDR3 DNA: TGTGCCAGCAGCCTACTGACAGGGTCTGAAGCTTTCTTT; CDR3 protein: CASSLLTGSEAFF
J gene: TRBJ1-1; clone size: NA; V gene: TRBV10-3; D gene: TRBD1; CDR3 DNA: TGTGCCATCAGTGAACAGGGGGCCACTGAAGCTTTCTTT; CDR3 protein: CAISEQGATEAFF
J gene: TRBJ1-2; clone size: NA; V gene: TRBV19; D gene: TRBD1; CDR3 DNA: TGTGCCAGTAGTATGCGACAGGGGATGTCTGGCTACACCTTC; CDR3 protein: CASSMRQGMSGYTF
J gene: TRBJ2-7; clone size: NA; V gene: TRBV9; D gene: TRBD2; CDR3 DNA: TGTGCCAGCAGCGTAACTAGCGGGAGGGGCGAGCAGTACTTC; CDR3 protein: CASSVTSGRGEQYF
J gene: TRBJ2-7; clone size: NA; V gene: TRBV11-2; D gene: TRBD2; CDR3 DNA: TGTGCCAGCAGCTTAGGGGAGGGACCAACTGGGGGCGAGCAGTACTTC; CDR3 protein: CASSLGEGPTGGEQYF
J gene: TRBJ2-7; clone size: NA; V gene: TRBV29-1; D gene: TRBD1; CDR3 DNA: TGCAGCGTTCAGACCGACAGGGCCTTTGGGGACGAGCAGTACTTC; CDR3 protein: CSVQTDRAFGDEQYF
J gene: TRBJ2-7; clone size: NA; V gene: TRBV19; D gene: NA; CDR3 DNA: TGTGCCAGTAGTATCCCGGGATCCTACGAGCAGTACTTC; CDR3 protein: CASSIPGSYEQYF
J gene: TRBJ2-7; clone size: NA; V gene: TRBV6-5; D gene: TRBD1; CDR3 DNA: TGTGCCAGCAGCAACACCGGGACAGGGTTGCCCGAGCAGTACTTC; CDR3 protein: CASSNTGTGLPEQYF
J gene: TRBJ2-3; clone size: NA; V gene: TRBV6-6; D gene: NA; CDR3 DNA: TGTGCCAGCAGTTACCCCGAGGGAGATACGCAGTATTTT; CDR3 protein: CASSYPEGDTQYF
J gene: TRBJ2-7; clone size: NA; V gene: TRBV28; D gene: TRBD1; CDR3 DNA: TGTGCCAGCAGCCGGAGACAGGGCTACGAGCAGTACTTC; CDR3 protein: CASSRRQGYEQYF
J gene: TRBJ2-3; clone size: NA; V gene: TRBV29-1; D gene: TRBD1; CDR3 DNA: TGCAGCGTGGGACAGGGGAACACAGATACGCAGTATTTT; CDR3 protein: CSVGQGNTDTQYF
J gene: TRBJ2-3; clone size: NA; V gene: TRBV6-5; D gene: TRBD2; CDR3 DNA: TGTGCCAGCAGTTCCCTAGCGGGAGGCACAGATACGCAGTATTTT; CDR3 protein: CASSSLAGGTDTQYF
J gene: TRBJ2-7; clone size: NA; V gene: TRBV28; D gene: TRBD2; CDR3 DNA: TGTGCCAGCAGTTTATCTCTAGCGGCCCCACGCTCCTACGAGCAGTACTTC; CDR3 protein: CASSLSLAAPRSYEQYF
J gene: TRBJ2-7; clone size: NA; V gene: TRBV7-9; D gene: TRBD2; CDR3 DNA: TGTGCCAGCAGCTCGTACAAGACTAGCGGGGCCTACGAGCAGTACTTC; CDR3 protein: CASSSYKTSGAYEQYF
J gene: TRBJ2-7; clone size: NA; V gene: TRBV7-9; D gene: TRBD2; CDR3 DNA: TGTGCCAGCAGTCGTGGACTAGCGGAAAGCTACGAGCAGTACTTC; CDR3 protein: CASSRGLAESYEQYF
J gene: TRBJ1-1; clone size: NA; V gene: TRBV30; D gene: NA; CDR3 DNA: TGTGCCTGGCGGGGGAGGACTGAAGCTTTCTTT; CDR3 protein: CAWRGRTEAFF
J gene: TRBJ2-7; clone size: NA; V gene: TRBV25-1; D gene: NA; CDR3 DNA: TGTGCCAGTAGGAGGGGAGTCAACGAGCAGTACTTC; CDR3 protein: CASRRGVNEQYF
J gene: TRBJ2-1; clone size: NA; V gene: TRBV6-5; D gene: NA; CDR3 DNA: TGTGCCAGCTTCAGAGGCAGGGTGAACGATGAGCAGTTCTTC; CDR3 protein: CASFRGRVNDEQFF
J gene: TRBJ2-7; clone size: NA; V gene: TRBV5-6; D gene: TRBD1; CDR3 DNA: TGTGCCAGCAGGAAAGGACAGGCGTATACGGGGGAGCAGTACTTC; CDR3 protein: CASRKGQAYTGEQYF
J gene: TRBJ2-3; clone size: NA; V gene: TRBV4-2; D gene: TRBD2; CDR3 DNA: TGTGCCAGCAGCCAAGCGGACGCGGGGGCAGATACGCAGTATTTT; CDR3 protein: CASSQADAGADTQYF
J gene: TRBJ2-5; clone size: NA; V gene: TRBV25-1; D gene: NA; CDR3 DNA: TGTGCCAGCAGTGAAGGGGGTACGTCCAGCGGGCAAGAGACCCAGTACTTC; CDR3 protein: CASSEGGTSSGQETQYF
J gene: TRBJ2-1; clone size: NA; V gene: TRBV7-6; D gene: NA; CDR3 DNA: TGTGCCAGCAGCTTTGGCGGTTCTCCCTGCAATGAGCAGTTCTTC; CDR3 protein: CASSFGGSPCNEQFF
J gene: TRBJ2-1; clone size: NA; V gene: TRBV7-9; D gene: TRBD2; CDR3 DNA: TGTGCCAGCAGCCCTAGGGTGGGACTAGAGAAAGGGAGGCATGAGCAGTTCTTC; CDR3 protein: CASSPRVGLEKGRHEQFF
J gene: TRBJ1-5; clone size: NA; V gene: TRBV5-8; D gene: TRBD1; CDR3 DNA: TGTGCCAGCAGCCAAGGGACAGGGGATTATCCCCAGCATTTT; CDR3 protein: CASSQGTGDYPQHF
J gene: TRBJ1-5; clone size: NA; V gene: TRBV4-1; D gene: TRBD1; CDR3 DNA: TGCGCCAGCAGCCAAGACGGAGGGGGCGGCAATCAGCCCCAGCATTTT; CDR3 protein: CASSQDGGGGNQPQHF
J gene: TRBJ1-2; clone size: NA; V gene: TRBV2; D gene: NA; CDR3 DNA: TGTGCCAGCAGTGATAACACAGGGCACTATGGCTACACCTTC; CDR3 protein: CASSDNTGHYGYTF